This TCR beta chain was documented in a study of blood T cell repertoires in COVID-19. TCRdb's table, derived via immunoSEQ multiplex PCR, lists solely in-frame clones and lacks some. The sample includes around 150,000 clones, roughly 80% of them seen just once. Trimming shortened V by 2 bases and J by 0 bases, and 19 bases separated the two germline ends. The CDR3 spans 18 residues. The germline V gene has CDR1 KGHSH and CDR2 LQKENI. The rearrangement uses TRBV18 and TRBJ1-1; the D is unclear. The source is a man over 45 who had recovered from COVID-19. Material: PBMCs or T cells enriched from blood (not recorded which). CDR3 sequence reads: CASSPALGIPSVNTEAFF. Written as DNA, the CDR3 is TGTGCCAGCTCACCAGCCCTAGGTATTCCATCGGTGAACACTGAAGCTTTCTTT. Complete variable domain (other parts from reference TRBV18 and TRBJ1-1): NAGVMQNPRHLVRRRGQEARLRCSPMKGHSHVYWYRQLPEEGLKFMVYLQKENIIDESGMPKERFSAEFPKEGPSILRIQQVVRGDSAAYFCASSPALGIPSVNTEAFFGQGTRLTVV.